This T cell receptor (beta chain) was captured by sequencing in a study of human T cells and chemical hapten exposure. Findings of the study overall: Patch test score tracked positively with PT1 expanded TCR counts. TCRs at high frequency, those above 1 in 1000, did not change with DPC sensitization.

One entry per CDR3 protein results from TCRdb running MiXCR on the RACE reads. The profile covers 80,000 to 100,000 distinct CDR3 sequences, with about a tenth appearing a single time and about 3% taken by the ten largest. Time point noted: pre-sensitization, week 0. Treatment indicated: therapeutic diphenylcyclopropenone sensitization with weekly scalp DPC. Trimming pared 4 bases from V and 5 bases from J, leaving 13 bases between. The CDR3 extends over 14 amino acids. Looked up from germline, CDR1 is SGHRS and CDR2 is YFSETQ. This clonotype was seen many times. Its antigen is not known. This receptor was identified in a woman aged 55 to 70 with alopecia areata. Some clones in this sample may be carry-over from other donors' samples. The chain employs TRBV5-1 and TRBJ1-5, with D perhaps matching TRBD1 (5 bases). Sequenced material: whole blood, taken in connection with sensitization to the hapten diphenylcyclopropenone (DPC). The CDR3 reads CASSIGTGDQPQHF. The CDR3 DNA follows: TGCGCCAGCAGCATTGGGACGGGGGATCAGCCCCAGCATTTT.